Below are 20 T cell receptor beta chains sequenced from a single sample in a study of beta chain features in type 1 diabetes. All of the isolated RNA was reverse transcribed, so expressed TCRB transcripts were sequenced. Method: immunoSEQ multiplex PCR; TCRdb's copy keeps in-frame clones and lacks some. The data contain over 700,000 clones, around a sixth of them singletons. Sample: naive CD4+ T cells from blood. The receptor source for this set is a woman between 18 and 29 years old in good health.

The V and J genes are TRBV6-5 and TRBJ1-2; D not certain. V was clipped by 2 bases and J by 2 bases, with 12 bases between them. This CDR3 comprises 15 residues. The germline gives CDR1 MNHEY, CDR2 SVGAGI. This CDR3 reads CASSYAAQLNYGYTF. CDR3 sequence (DNA): TGTGCCAGCAGTTACGCCGCACAGCTCAACTATGGCTACACCTTC.

V is TRBV7-2 and J is TRBJ2-1; 12 nucleotides agree with TRBD2. The V gene's germline CDR1 is SGHTA and CDR2 FQGNSA. The CDR3 loop spans 18 amino acids. The junction had 11 bases not matched to a gene; V was cut back by 1 base and J by 7 bases. The CDR3 DNA follows: TGTGCCAGCAGCTTAGAGCCTAGCGGGAGGGCAGGTAGGAATGAGCAGTTCTTC. Translation gives CASSLEPSGRAGRNEQFF.

Only a few counts were recorded for this clone. The chain combines TRBV2 with TRBJ2-7; 11 bases match TRBD1. The V gene end was trimmed by 7 bases and the J gene end by 3 bases; junction bases not matched to a gene: 5. CDR3 length: 14 amino acids. Looked up from germline, CDR1 is SNHLY and CDR2 is FYNNEI. The CDR3 DNA sequence: TGTGCCAGCACCGGACAGGGGGCAATCTACGAGCAGTACTTC. It translates to CASTGQGAIYEQYF.

In this sample, this clone turned up a few times. The sample has other DNA sequences that encode this CDR3 too. The chain combines TRBV5-1 with TRBJ2-7; 8 positions match TRBD2. V trimming: 0 bases; J trimming: 3 bases; junction bases outside the gene matches: 2. The CDR3 is 14 residues long. Per the germline V gene, CDR1 is SGHRS and CDR2 is YFSETQ. CDR3 loop: CASSLGLASYEQYF. The CDR3 DNA is TGCGCCAGCAGCTTGGGACTAGCGAGCTACGAGCAGTACTTC.

This chain links TRBV27 with TRBJ2-3, with TRBD2 matching over 7 bases. The germline V gene has CDR1 MNHEY and CDR2 SMNVEV (reference sequence). This CDR3 is built from 15 residues. Trimming removed 6 bases from V and 10 bases from J; junction bases left unmatched: 16. CDR3 region: CASSLGASGLLAQYF. The CDR3 DNA reads TGTGCCAGCAGCCTCGGGGCTAGCGGCCTTCTGGCGCAGTATTTT.

This clone has a handful of counts. The sample contains more than one DNA sequence encoding this CDR3. The gene calls are TRBV7-2 and TRBJ2-5; D is unresolved. The CDR3 runs 12 residues. V was shortened by 4 bases and J by 5 bases, with 8 bases between the two germline ends. Germline V gene lookup returns CDR1 SGHTA and CDR2 FQGNSA. The CDR3 DNA sequence: TGTGCCAGCAGCTCGCAACGGGAGACCCAGTACTTC. Amino acids: CASSSQRETQYF.

Only one count was recorded for this clone. The rearrangement links TRBV1 to TRBJ2-7; the D call in the table, TRBD2, was not verified against the DNA. TRBV1 corresponds to a pseudogene. The CDR3 covers 16 residues. CDR3 residues: CTSSQPRLAKTYEQYF. Written as DNA, the CDR3 is TGCACCAGCAGCCAACCCCGACTAGCGAAGACCTACGAGCAGTACTTC.

This rearrangement joins TRBV7-9 to TRBJ2-1; 9 bases fit TRBD2. V was pared by 3 bases and J by 1 base, with 1 base of the junction left unmatched. The CDR3 is made up of 15 amino acids. The germline gives CDR1 SEHNR, CDR2 FQNEAQ (reference sequence). This chain's CDR3 is CASSFSGRSYNEQFF. Here the CDR3 DNA reads TGTGCCAGCAGCTTCAGCGGGAGGTCCTACAATGAGCAGTTCTTC.

This chain uses TRBV7-8 with TRBJ2-7; D gene unclear. This CDR3 contains 12 residues. V shed 1 base and J shed 2 bases, with 3 bases lying between them. Germline V gene sequence: CDR1 SGHVS, CDR2 FQNEAQ. Here the CDR3 DNA reads TGTGCCAGCAGCTTAGAGACCTACGAGCAGTACTTC. Translation gives CASSLETYEQYF.

Only a few counts were recorded for this clone. This chain uses TRBV7-2 with TRBJ2-7; D gene ambiguous. V lost 2 bases, J lost 0 bases, and 11 bases lay in between. CDR1 SGHTA and CDR2 FQGNSA come from the germline V gene. CDR3 size: 15 residues. Here the CDR3 reads CASSLNIASSYEQYF. The CDR3 bases are TGTGCCAGCAGCTTAAATATCGCGAGCTCCTACGAGCAGTACTTC. The full variable domain, rest sourced from reference TRBV7-2 and TRBJ2-7, is GAGVSQSPSNKVTEKGKDVELRCDPISGHTALYWYRQSLGQGLEFLIYFQGNSAPDKSGLPSDRFSAERTGGSVSTLTIQRTQQEDSAVYLCASSLNIASSYEQYFGPGTRLTVT.

This CDR3 reads CASSSPRTDQETQYF. Written as DNA, the CDR3 is TGTGCCAGCAGTTCTCCTAGGACGGATCAAGAGACCCAGTACTTC. The chain links TRBV28 to TRBJ2-5, with D unresolved. With 4 bases removed from V and 2 bases from J, the gap between germline ends came to 14 bases. Germline CDR1 MDHEN, CDR2 SYDVKM. The CDR3 consists of 15 residues.

This chain joins TRBV2 and TRBJ1-5; the D gene is possibly TRBD1 (6 bases). Germline assignment: CDR1 SNHLY and CDR2 FYNNEI. V was pared by 4 bases and J by 7 bases, with 11 bases between. The CDR3 totals 13 residues. Here the CDR3 reads CASSAAGQQPQHF. The DNA for the CDR3 is TGTGCCAGCAGTGCGGCAGGACAGCAGCCCCAGCATTTT.

This chain connects TRBV11-2 to TRBJ2-3, with D unclear. V lost 5 bases, J lost 1 base, and 10 bases lay in between. This CDR3 region has 14 residues. Germline V gene lookup returns CDR1 SGHAT and CDR2 FQNNGV. The chain's CDR3 is CASSPQPGTDTQYF. Written as DNA, the CDR3 is TGTGCCAGCAGCCCTCAGCCGGGCACAGATACGCAGTATTTT.

Only a few counts were recorded for this clone. V gene TRBV2 combines with J gene TRBJ2-1; perhaps TRBD1 as D (5 bases). Germline CDR1 is SNHLY and CDR2 is FYNNEI. The V and J ends lost 6 bases and 4 bases respectively, with 10 bases between them. The CDR3 has 13 amino acids. As DNA, the CDR3 is TGTGCCAGCAGCGACAGAAAGTACAATGAGCAGTTCTTC. This gives the protein CASSDRKYNEQFF.

This clone was counted between two and nine times. The chain is built from TRBV10-3 and TRBJ2-7, with TRBD2 matching over 13 bases. CDR1 ENHRY and CDR2 SYGVKD come from the germline V gene. Unmatched junction bases numbered 2, after V lost 7 bases and J lost 2 bases. The length of the CDR3 is 14 residues. CDR3 amino acids: CAITGTSGTYEQYF. For the CDR3, the DNA is TGTGCCATCACCGGGACTAGCGGGACCTACGAGCAGTACTTC.

This rearrangement joins TRBV4-2 to TRBJ2-7; 10 positions agree with TRBD2. Germline V gene data show CDR1 as LGHNA and CDR2 as YNFKEQ. V shed 1 base and J 4 bases; nucleotides not matched to a gene: 4. The CDR3 totals 15 residues. The CDR3 loop is CASSQAGTSDYEQYF. CDR3 bases: TGTGCCAGCAGCCAAGCCGGGACTAGCGATTACGAGCAGTACTTC.

The chain recombines TRBV18 with TRBJ2-5; 7 bases are a match to TRBD1. Germline V gene sequence: CDR1 KGHSH, CDR2 LQKENI. V shed 4 bases and J 3 bases; nucleotides not matched to a gene: 8. CDR3 length equals 15 residues. CDR3 amino acids: CASSRLRGKEETQYF. DNA for the CDR3: TGTGCCAGCTCACGTCTCAGGGGGAAGGAAGAGACCCAGTACTTC.

This rearrangement joins TRBV19 to TRBJ2-1; 8 bases fit TRBD2. V shed 8 bases, J shed 2 bases, and the junction held 5 bases outside the gene matches. CDR1 LNHDA and CDR2 SQIVND come from the germline V gene (reference sequence). The CDR3 totals 14 residues. For the CDR3, the DNA is TGTGCCAGTCAAAGCGGGAGAACCTACAATGAGCAGTTCTTC. Translation: CASQSGRTYNEQFF.

This rearrangement joins TRBV28 to TRBJ2-7; D may be TRBD1 or TRBD2 (5 bases each). CDR3 size: 13 residues. With 7 bases removed from V and 4 bases from J, the gap between germline ends came to 14 bases. Germline V CDR1 and CDR2: MDHEN, SYDVKM. The CDR3 sequence: CASTGTESYEQYF. The CDR3 DNA reads TGTGCCAGCACAGGGACGGAGAGTTACGAGCAGTACTTC.

This clone was observed a handful of times. The chain employs TRBV29-1 and TRBJ2-4; D is possibly TRBD2 (5 bases). The CDR3 length is 15 residues. V shed 4 bases and J shed 7 bases, with 20 bases lying between them. The germline CDR1 and CDR2 sequences are SQVTM and ANQGSEA. In nucleotides, the CDR3 is TGCAGCGTTGTTGTCGGGATGTTAATGGGGAACATTCAGTACTTC. This sequence encodes CSVVVGMLMGNIQYF. Full variable domain (outside the CDR3, taken from reference TRBV29-1 and TRBJ2-4): SAVISQKPSRDICQRGTSLTIQCQVDSQVTMMFWYRQQPGQSLTLIATANQGSEATYESGFVIDKFPISRPNLTFSTLTVSNMSPEDSSIYLCSVVVGMLMGNIQYFGAGTRLSVL.